The 9 T cell receptor beta chains below come from one sample, sequenced in a study of cytomegalovirus exposure and HLA in healthy donors. PCR involved 60 Vbeta and 13 Jbeta primers. Libraries were prepared by immunoSEQ multiplex PCR; TCRdb keeps only in-frame clonotypes and omits some of them. The sample comprises approximately 220,000 clones, roughly 75% of which are singletons, and under 2% rests with the top ten. Sequencing was done on a sample of PBMCs. The receptor source for this set is a young woman in good health and CMV-seronegative.

Only a few counts were recorded for this clone. This chain connects TRBV12-5 to TRBJ1-1; 8 nucleotides agree with TRBD1. V shed 7 bases, J shed 1 base, and the junction held 2 bases outside the gene matches. The germline gives CDR1 LGHNT, CDR2 FRNRAP. The CDR3 totals 13 residues. This CDR3 reads CASAGQGNTEAFF. The CDR3 DNA reads TGTGCTAGTGCCGGACAGGGGAACACTGAAGCTTTCTTT.

The CDR3 DNA sequence: TGTGCCAGCAGTGGACAGGGGGCCTACAATGAGCAGTTCTTC. Translating gives CASSGQGAYNEQFF. The chain combines TRBV11-3 with TRBJ2-1, with 10 bases fitting TRBD1. Germline V CDR1 and CDR2: SGHNT, YENEEA. V lost 6 bases to trimming and J lost 2 bases; unmatched junction nucleotides: 1. This CDR3 comprises 14 residues.

There are a few counts of this clone. Sequence at one end of the junction differs from germline and may be a read error. CDR3 DNA: TGTGCCAACAGCGTAGAGGGTAGGAGGGGCACTGAAGCTTTCTTT. It codes for CANSVEGRRGTEAFF. The rearrangement uses TRBV9 and TRBJ1-1; tentative D call: TRBD1 (5 bases). The germline V gene encodes CDR1 SGDLS and CDR2 YYNGEE. The CDR3 runs to 15 residues.

The gene calls are TRBV6-1 and TRBJ2-3, with D maybe TRBD1 (6 bases). The CDR3 totals 14 residues. CDR1 is MNHNS, CDR2 SASEGT, per germline. V was trimmed by 11 bases and J by 3 bases, leaving 18 bases between them. The CDR3 sequence is CAAGEHWGTDTQYF. The CDR3 region has the DNA TGTGCCGCAGGGGAACACTGGGGGACAGATACGCAGTATTTT.

V usage is TRBV18 and J usage is TRBJ2-5; 7 nucleotides line up with TRBD2. The V gene's germline CDR1 is KGHSH and CDR2 LQKENI. The CDR3 has 15 amino acids. J gave up 2 bases and V 0 bases, and 3 bases lay outside the gene matches. The CDR3 spells CASSPPASGQETQYF. The CDR3 DNA follows: TGTGCCAGCTCACCACCGGCTAGCGGACAAGAGACCCAGTACTTC.

This clone was found once. The chain links TRBV9 to TRBJ1-1, with a weak D call TRBD1 (6 bases). Germline CDR1 and CDR2: SGDLS and YYNGEE. There are 14 residues in the CDR3. The germline V and J ends were trimmed by 2 bases and 4 bases, with 12 bases remaining between them. CDR3 sequence: CASSVTGIPTEAFF. Written as DNA, the CDR3 is TGTGCCAGCAGCGTTACAGGGATTCCCACTGAAGCTTTCTTT.

This chain connects TRBV6-5 to TRBJ1-5, with D possibly being TRBD1 (6 bases). The CDR3 spans 14 residues. Per the germline V gene, CDR1 is MNHEY and CDR2 is SVGAGI. V lost 5 bases and J lost 7, with 15 bases in between. Here the CDR3 DNA reads TGTGCCAGCAGTCTTGGGGGGGGCGGGCAGCCCCAGCATTTT. As protein: CASSLGGGGQPQHF.

The chain has TRBV7-9 and TRBJ2-1; TRBD2 matches at 10 bases. The J segment lost 3 bases and the V segment lost 5 bases, leaving 10 bases of the junction unmatched. CDR1 SEHNR and CDR2 FQNEAQ come from the germline V gene (reference sequence). This CDR3 region has 17 residues. The CDR3 sequence: CASSLPPQRGGYNEQFF. CDR3 in DNA: TGTGCCAGCAGCCTCCCCCCCCAGCGGGGGGGCTACAATGAGCAGTTCTTC.

This clone was seen a handful of times. An end of the junction does not agree with germline; a read error may underlie this. This rearrangement joins TRBV4-2 to TRBJ2-2; D perhaps matches TRBD2 (5 bases). The CDR3 consists of 16 residues. Germline V lookup: CDR1 LGHNA, CDR2 YNFKEQ. The CDR3 bases are TGTGCCAGCAGCCAAGATCAGGACTCCCGACACCGGGGAGCTGTTTTT. Amino acid sequence: CASSQDQDSRHRGAVF.